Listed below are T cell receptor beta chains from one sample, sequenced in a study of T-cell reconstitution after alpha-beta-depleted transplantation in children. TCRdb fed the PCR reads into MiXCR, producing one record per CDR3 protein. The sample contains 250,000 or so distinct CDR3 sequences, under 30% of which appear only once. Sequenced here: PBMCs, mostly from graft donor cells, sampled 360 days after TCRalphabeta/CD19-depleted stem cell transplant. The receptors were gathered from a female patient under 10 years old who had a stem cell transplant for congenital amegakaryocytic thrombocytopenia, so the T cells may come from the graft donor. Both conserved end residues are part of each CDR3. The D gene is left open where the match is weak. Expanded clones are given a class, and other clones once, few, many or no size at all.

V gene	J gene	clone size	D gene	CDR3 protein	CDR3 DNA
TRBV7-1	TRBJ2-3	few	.	CASSSNLDPSTDTQYF	TGTGCCAGCAGCTCCAACTTGGATCCGAGCACAGATACGCAGTATTTT
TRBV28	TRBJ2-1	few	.	CASTSGDSQFF	TGTGCCAGCACCTCCGGGGACTCCCAGTTCTTC
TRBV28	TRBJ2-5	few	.	CASSFVKVAETQYF	TGTGCCAGCAGTTTCGTTAAGGTTGCAGAGACCCAGTACTTC
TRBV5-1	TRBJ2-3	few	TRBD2	CASRKRDYELNTQYF	TGCGCCAGTAGGAAACGGGACTACGAGTTAAATACGCAGTATTTT
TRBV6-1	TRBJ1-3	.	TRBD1	CASSTTGDGNTVYF	TGTGCCAGCAGCACGACAGGGGATGGAAACACCGTATATTTT
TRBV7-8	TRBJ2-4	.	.	CASSLLFGPKNIQYF	TGTGCCAGCAGCTTACTATTTGGCCCCAAAAACATTCAGTACTTC
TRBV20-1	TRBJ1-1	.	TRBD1	CSAQDRGRPEAFF	TGCAGTGCCCAGGACAGGGGTCGACCTGAAGCTTTCTTT
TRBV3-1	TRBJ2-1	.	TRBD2	CASRAGDEQFF	TGTGCCAGCAGAGCGGGGGATGAGCAGTTCTTC
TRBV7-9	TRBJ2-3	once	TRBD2	CASSLAGGSGDTQYF	TGTGCCAGCAGCTTAGCGGGAGGGTCAGGAGATACGCAGTATTTT
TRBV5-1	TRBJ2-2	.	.	CASSFKTGELFF	TGCGCCAGCAGCTTTAAAACCGGGGAGCTGTTTTTT
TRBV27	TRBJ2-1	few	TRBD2	CASRLTSGGNEQFF	TGTGCCAGCAGATTGACTAGCGGGGGCAATGAGCAGTTCTTC
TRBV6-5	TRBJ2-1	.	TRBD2	CASSYWRLAGGGNEQFF	TGTGCCAGCAGTTATTGGCGACTAGCGGGGGGGGGTAATGAGCAGTTCTTC
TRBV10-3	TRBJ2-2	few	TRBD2	CAISDILAGGSTGELFF	TGTGCCATCAGTGATATTCTAGCGGGGGGATCCACCGGGGAGCTGTTTTTT
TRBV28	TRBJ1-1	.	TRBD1	CASSFPGQGAGGYGTEAFF	TGTGCCAGCAGTTTTCCGGGACAGGGGGCAGGGGGGTACGGTACTGAAGCTTTCTTT
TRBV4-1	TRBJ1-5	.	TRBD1	CASSQDRVQPQHF	TGCGCCAGCAGCCAGGACAGGGTTCAGCCCCAGCATTTT
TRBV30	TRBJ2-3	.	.	CAWSVLGDTQYF	TGTGCCTGGAGTGTACTGGGAGATACGCAGTATTTT
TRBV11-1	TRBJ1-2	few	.	CASSPGRATTSGYTF	TGTGCCAGCAGCCCAGGACGGGCCACAACGTCCGGCTACACCTTC
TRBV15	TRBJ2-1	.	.	CATSRGLDGNWDEQFF	TGTGCCACCAGCAGAGGTTTGGACGGGAATTGGGATGAGCAGTTCTTC
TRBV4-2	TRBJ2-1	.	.	CASRPELGSYNEQFF	TGTGCCAGCAGGCCCGAATTGGGCTCCTACAATGAGCAGTTCTTC
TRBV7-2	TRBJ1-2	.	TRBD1	CASSFGTGDIYGYTF	TGTGCCAGCAGCTTCGGGACAGGAGATATCTATGGCTACACCTTC
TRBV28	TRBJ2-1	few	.	CASSLPYPQYNEQFF	TGTGCCAGCAGTTTACCATATCCCCAATACAATGAGCAGTTCTTC
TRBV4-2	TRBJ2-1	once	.	CASSLGDREYNEQFF	TGTGCCAGCAGCCTAGGAGATCGGGAGTACAATGAGCAGTTCTTC
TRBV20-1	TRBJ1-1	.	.	CSANHRNTEAFF	TGCAGTGCTAACCACCGGAACACTGAAGCTTTCTTT
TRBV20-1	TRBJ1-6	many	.	CSAPPHRADSPLHF	TGCAGTGCCCCCCCGCACAGGGCAGATTCACCCCTCCACTTT